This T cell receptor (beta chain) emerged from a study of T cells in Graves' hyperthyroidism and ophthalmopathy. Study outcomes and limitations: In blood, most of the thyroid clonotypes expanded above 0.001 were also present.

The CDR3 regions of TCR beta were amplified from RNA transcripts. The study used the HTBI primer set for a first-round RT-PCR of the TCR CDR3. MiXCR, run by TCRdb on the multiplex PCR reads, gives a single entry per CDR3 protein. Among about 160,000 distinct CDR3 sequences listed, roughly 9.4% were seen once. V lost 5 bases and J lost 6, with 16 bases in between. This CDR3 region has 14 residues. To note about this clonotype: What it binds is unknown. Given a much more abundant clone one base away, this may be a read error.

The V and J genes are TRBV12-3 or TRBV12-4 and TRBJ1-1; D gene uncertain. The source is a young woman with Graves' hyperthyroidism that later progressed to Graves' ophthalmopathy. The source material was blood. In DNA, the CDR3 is TGTGCCAGCAGTCCTGATCTGGAGAATGCTGAAGCTTTCTTT. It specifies CASSPDLENAEAFF.